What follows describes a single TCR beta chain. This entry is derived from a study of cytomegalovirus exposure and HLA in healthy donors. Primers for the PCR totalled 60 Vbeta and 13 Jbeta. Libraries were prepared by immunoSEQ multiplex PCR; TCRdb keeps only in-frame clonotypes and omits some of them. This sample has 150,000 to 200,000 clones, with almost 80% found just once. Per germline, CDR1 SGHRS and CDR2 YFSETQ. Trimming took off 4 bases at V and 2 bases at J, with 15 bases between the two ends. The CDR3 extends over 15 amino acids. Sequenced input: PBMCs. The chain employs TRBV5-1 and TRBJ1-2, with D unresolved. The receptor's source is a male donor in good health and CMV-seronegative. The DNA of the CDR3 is TGCGCCAGCAGCATGGACCCCGCGGGAAACTATGGCTACACCTTC. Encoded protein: CASSMDPAGNYGYTF.